The entry below describes one T cell receptor (beta chain). Its specificity is not known. Only in-frame clones appear in the TCRdb table, and some are missing; sequencing was by immunoSEQ multiplex PCR. The sample has some 150,000 clones, around nine tenths seen once. The record originates from a study of T cell responses to AZD1222 COVID-19 vaccine. Study context: Second-dose timings of about 4 or about 12 weeks were pooled. Overall study results and limits: Nearly half of unique spike-specific TCRs reportedly avoided B.1.351 and B.1.1.7 mutated regions. There were repertoire samples only from the period after the peak T cell response.

The sequence was obtained from an adult in good health. The input for sequencing was peripheral blood, taken on day 0 of AZD1222 vaccination.

CDR3 amino acids: CASSLGTGGGETQYF. The CDR3 region has the DNA TGTGCCAGCAGCTTAGGGACAGGGGGCGGAGAGACCCAGTACTTC. The gene calls are TRBV5-4 and TRBJ2-5; 12 positions agree with TRBD1. The V gene end was trimmed by 2 bases and the J gene end by 4 bases; junction bases not matched to a gene: 3. CDR1 is SGHNT, CDR2 YYREEE, per germline (reference sequence). The CDR3 loop spans 15 amino acids.